The 26 T cell receptor beta chains below all came from one sample that was sequenced in a study of metastatic and nonmetastatic thyroid tumors. Patients had received no treatment of any kind before thyroid surgery. TCRdb reprocessed the PCR reads using MiXCR. The sample contains roughly 17,000 clones, about 32% of which appear only once. Sequenced input: tumor tissue. These receptor sequences come from a male donor with papillary thyroid cancer or a benign thyroid nodule (not recorded which). Some clones in this sample may be carry-over from other donors' samples.

This clone was observed a handful of times. The chain is built from TRBV6-1 and TRBJ1-2; 8 nucleotides agree with TRBD1. This CDR3 contains 13 residues. The junction had 5 bases not matched to a gene; V was cut back by 7 bases and J by 4 bases. Looked up from germline, CDR1 is MNHNS and CDR2 is SASEGT. CDR3: CASTDRGVYGYTF. The DNA for the CDR3 is TGTGCCAGCACCGACAGGGGCGTCTATGGCTACACCTTC.

The CDR3 DNA reads TGCGCCAGCAGCTTGCTTGGCACAGATACGCAGTATTTT. As protein: CASSLLGTDTQYF. This chain uses TRBV5-1 with TRBJ2-3; D gene unclear. The CDR3 is 13 residues long. The V gene's germline CDR1 is SGHRS and CDR2 YFSETQ. V was pared by 1 base and J by 1 base, with 4 bases between.

This clone was seen ten or more times. V gene TRBV28 combines with J gene TRBJ1-5; 10 bases fit TRBD1. Trimming removed 11 bases from V and 5 bases from J; junction bases left unmatched: 12. Germline V gene lookup returns CDR1 MDHEN and CDR2 SYDVKM. This CDR3 comprises 15 residues. The CDR3 spells CACATGQGEYQPQHF. The DNA of the CDR3 is TGTGCCTGCGCCACCGGACAGGGGGAGTATCAGCCCCAGCATTTT. The complete variable domain, with remaining parts taken from reference TRBV28 and TRBJ1-5, reads DVKVTQSSRYLVKRTGEKVFLECVQDMDHENMFWYRQDPGLGLRLIYFSYDVKMKEKGDIPEGYSVSREKKERFSLILESASTNQTSMYLCACATGQGEYQPQHFGDGTRLSIL.

This clone has ten or more counts. This rearrangement joins TRBV9 to TRBJ2-7, with D possibly being TRBD2 (5 bases). The germline V gene has CDR1 SGDLS and CDR2 YYNGEE. V was shortened by 0 bases and J by 0 bases, with 7 bases between the two germline ends. This CDR3 spans 14 amino acids. The CDR3 DNA reads as TGTGCCAGCAGCGTAGGAGGGAGCTCCTACGAGCAGTACTTC. This translates into CASSVGGSSYEQYF.

This clone was seen a few times. The chain's CDR3 is CASSLYTGTGGDKFF. The DNA for the CDR3 is TGTGCCAGCTCACTATACACCGGGACAGGGGGCGATAAATTCTTT. The chain has TRBV18 and TRBJ1-1, with TRBD1 identical over 12 bases. V dropped 4 bases and J dropped 14; count of bases not matched to a gene: 14. Germline loops: CDR1 KGHSH, CDR2 LQKENI. This CDR3 region has 15 residues.

This clone was seen a handful of times. The genes are TRBV28 and TRBJ2-7; 8 nucleotides align to TRBD2. Germline V lookup: CDR1 MDHEN, CDR2 SYDVKM. The ends lost 2 bases at V and 3 bases at J; junction bases unmatched: 0. The CDR3 is 13 amino acids. CDR3 sequence reads: CASSLSGGYEQYF. For the CDR3, the DNA is TGTGCCAGCAGTTTAAGCGGGGGCTACGAGCAGTACTTC.

This clone was counted ten times or more. CDR3 protein: CASSQQTGGEDTQYF. The CDR3 coding sequence is TGTGCCAGCAGCCAACAGACAGGGGGTGAAGATACGCAGTATTTT. This chain joins TRBV4-2 and TRBJ2-3, with 9 bases identical to TRBD1. V shed 2 bases and J 5 bases; nucleotides not matched to a gene: 5. This CDR3 is 15 amino acids long. The germline CDR1 and CDR2 sequences are LGHNA and YNFKEQ.

This clone was found many times. The J gene is TRBJ1-4, the V gene TRBV6-1, with D perhaps TRBD1 (5 bases). The CDR3 spans 15 residues. Germline V gene lookup returns CDR1 MNHNS and CDR2 SASEGT. The V end lost 7 bases, the J end lost 3 bases, and 15 bases lay between the germline ends. The CDR3 DNA reads TGTGCCAGCAAAGCTCAGGGAGGGCCTAATGAAAAACTGTTTTTT. Its translation is CASKAQGGPNEKLFF.

This clone was counted only a few times. The CDR3 sequence: CASSYSRSPSGELFF. The CDR3 bases are TGTGCCAGCAGTTACTCACGTTCCCCCTCCGGGGAGCTGTTTTTT. The chain couples TRBV6-5 to TRBJ2-2; D ambiguous. This CDR3 is built from 15 residues. CDR1 and CDR2 (germline): MNHEY, SVGAGI. Trimming took off 0 bases at V and 6 bases at J, with 11 bases between the two ends.

This clone was detected many times. A much larger clonotype is one base distant, so this may be a read error. Other DNA sequences in this sample translate to the same CDR3. The rearrangement links TRBV20-1 to TRBJ1-1; D is possibly TRBD1 (5 bases). Germline lookup yields CDR1 DFQATT and CDR2 SNEGSKA (reference sequence). CDR3 size: 12 residues. V was clipped by 5 bases and J by 14 bases, with 21 bases between them. In DNA, the CDR3 is TGCAGTGCTCCTCGACAGACCGTTGGAGCCTTCTTT. Protein sequence: CSAPRQTVGAFF.

The V call is TRBV20-1, the J call TRBJ2-1; the D gene is possibly TRBD2 (7 bases). The germline V gene has CDR1 DFQATT and CDR2 SNEGSKA (reference sequence). This CDR3 has 18 residues. The ends were cut back, 1 base at V and 3 bases at J, with 22 bases in the middle. CDR3 residues: CSARVPQGGGGSYNEQFF. For the CDR3, the DNA is TGCAGTGCTAGAGTCCCACAGGGCGGTGGCGGGAGCTACAATGAGCAGTTCTTC.

This clone has only a few counts. The chain links TRBV28 to TRBJ1-6, with 7 positions matching TRBD1. The junction had 7 bases not matched to a gene; V was cut back by 6 bases and J by 11 bases. CDR3 length: 13 residues. Germline V gene lookup returns CDR1 MDHEN and CDR2 SYDVKM. The CDR3 DNA is TGTGCCAGCAGCGGGACAGCCGAAGCACCCCTCCACTTT. It encodes CASSGTAEAPLHF.

This chain joins TRBV6-4 and TRBJ1-5; TRBD1 might be the D (5 bases). The CDR3 runs 21 residues. V lost 6 bases and J lost 0, with 30 bases in between. Germline CDR1 reads MRHNA; CDR2 reads SNTAGT. The CDR3 loop is CASRSMVLRTGHWNSNQPQHF. In DNA, the CDR3 is TGTGCCAGCAGGTCTATGGTGCTACGAACAGGCCACTGGAATAGCAATCAGCCCCAGCATTTT.

The chain joins TRBV6-1 to TRBJ1-6; D might be TRBD1 (5 bases). The CDR3 has 14 amino acids. The germline gives CDR1 MNHNS, CDR2 SASEGT. V dropped 6 bases and J dropped 5 bases, with 11 bases sitting between them. The CDR3 reads CASSTQGNNSPLHF. The CDR3 DNA is TGTGCCAGCAGCACCCAGGGTAATAATTCACCCCTCCACTTT.

This clone showed up many times. The J gene is TRBJ1-2, the V gene TRBV5-4; no clear D. Germline lookup yields CDR1 SGHNT and CDR2 YYREEE (reference sequence). This CDR3 contains 13 residues. Trimming took 0 bases from V and 2 from J, leaving 5 bases between them. The CDR3, as DNA: TGTGCCAGCAGCTTGGCCGGAAACTATGGCTACACCTTC. Protein: CASSLAGNYGYTF.

This clone was recorded at least ten times. This specimen includes other DNA sequences encoding the same CDR3. The chain uses TRBV20-1 and TRBJ2-1; D is unclear. CDR3 size: 16 residues. Germline V gene data show CDR1 as DFQATT and CDR2 as SNEGSKA (reference sequence). V was trimmed by 6 bases and J by 5 bases, leaving 23 bases between them. The CDR3 DNA follows: TGCAGTGCAACCCCGGGTAGCTCTATTTCGGACAATGAGCAGTTCTTC. Translating it yields CSATPGSSISDNEQFF.

Many counts were recorded for this clone. The chain joins TRBV28 to TRBJ1-6; D may be TRBD1 (6 bases). CDR1 and CDR2 from the germline V gene are MDHEN and SYDVKM. Trimming removed 7 bases at V and 10 bases at J, with 20 bases between. CDR3 length: 15 amino acids. The CDR3 region is CASTGQLGAGSPLHF. DNA of the CDR3: TGTGCCAGCACCGGCCAACTGGGGGCCGGGTCACCCCTCCACTTT.

The sample holds many counts of this clone. This chain connects TRBV11-3 to TRBJ1-1, with a tentative D call TRBD1 (6 bases). Germline V gives CDR1 SGHNT, CDR2 YENEEA. V was trimmed by 5 bases and J by 1 base, leaving 11 bases between them. The CDR3 consists of 14 residues. Here the CDR3 DNA reads TGTGCCAGCAGCCTCGGGGGCCCGAACACTGAAGCTTTCTTT. Encoded protein: CASSLGGPNTEAFF.

This clone was seen only a few times. The rearrangement links TRBV7-2 to TRBJ1-3; D unresolved. The CDR3 contains 12 residues. The germline V gene has CDR1 SGHTA and CDR2 FQGNSA. V was trimmed by 1 base and J by 4 bases, leaving 2 bases between them. The CDR3 reads CASSLGGNTIYF. The CDR3 DNA follows: TGTGCCAGCAGCTTAGGCGGAAACACCATATATTTT.

This clone was seen at least ten times. The chain recombines TRBV5-1 with TRBJ2-1, with TRBD2 matching 16 bases. Losses at the gene ends were 2 bases for V and 8 bases for J; bases not matched to a gene: 7. Germline V gives CDR1 SGHRS, CDR2 YFSETQ. This CDR3 comprises 17 residues. CDR3 coding DNA: TGCGCCAGCAGCTTATCCGGGACTAGCGGGGGGGGCGATGAGCAGTTCTTC. Its protein is CASSLSGTSGGGDEQFF.

This clone was seen a handful of times. This chain links TRBV6-2 or TRBV6-3 with TRBJ2-1; D is unresolved. The CDR3 runs 14 residues. Looked up from germline, CDR1 is MNHEY and CDR2 is SVGEGT. Trimming cost V 0 bases and J 3 bases, with 6 bases left between them. CDR3 sequence (DNA): TGTGCCAGCAGTTACTCCAGCGTCTACAATGAGCAGTTCTTC. Amino acid sequence: CASSYSSVYNEQFF.

The chain combines TRBV30 with TRBJ2-7; tentatively, D is TRBD2 (6 bases). The CDR3 runs to 16 residues. CDR1 GTSNPN and CDR2 SVGIG come from the germline V gene (reference sequence). The V and J ends lost 0 bases and 2 bases respectively, with 17 bases between them. CDR3 amino acids: CAWSVRGSGGTYEQYF. The CDR3 DNA sequence: TGTGCCTGGAGTGTACGGGGTAGCGGAGGGACCTACGAGCAGTACTTC.

This clone has ten or more counts. The chain employs TRBV6-1 and TRBJ1-2; D remains unclear. The CDR3 has 12 amino acids. V lost 7 bases and J lost 5, with 11 bases in between. Germline V CDR1 and CDR2: MNHNS, SASEGT. DNA of the CDR3: TGTGCCAGCAAAAATAACTATTATGGCTACACCTTC. Its protein is CASKNNYYGYTF.

This clone came up many times. CDR3 sequence (DNA): TGTGCCAGCGGGCCCCAAAGATCGAACACCGGGGAGCTGTTTTTT. The encoded protein is CASGPQRSNTGELFF. The chain combines TRBV2 with TRBJ2-2, with D unclear. Germline V CDR1 and CDR2: SNHLY, FYNNEI. Trimming stripped 8 bases from V and 0 bases from J, with 13 bases between. The CDR3 spans 15 residues.

This clone was counted ten times or more. CDR3 sequence reads: CSARDFATSGSSEQFF. CDR3 sequence (DNA): TGCAGTGCTAGAGATTTTGCGACTAGCGGGAGTAGTGAGCAGTTCTTC. The chain recombines TRBV20-1 with TRBJ2-1; TRBD2 matches at 12 bases. Germline CDR1 and CDR2: DFQATT and SNEGSKA (reference sequence). Trimming at V came to 0 bases and at J to 9 bases, leaving 9 bases not matched to a gene. The CDR3 loop spans 16 amino acids.

This clone is deemed medium-sized. The CDR3 DNA reads TGCGCCAGCAGCTTAAGACAGGGTACCATGAACACTGAAGCTTTCTTT. Protein product: CASSLRQGTMNTEAFF. This chain connects TRBV5-1 to TRBJ1-1; 7 bases are a match to TRBD1. CDR1 and CDR2 (germline): SGHRS, YFSETQ. With V trimmed by 2 bases and J by 0 bases, 7 bases remained unmatched. This CDR3 has 16 residues.